The present T cell receptor (beta chain) was sequenced within a study of OX40 agonist ivuxolimab in advanced cancers. The assay was immunoSEQ multiplex PCR, and TCRdb's table has in-frame clones only and misses some. The repertoire includes 55,000 to 75,000 clones, around 82% of them detected once, and roughly 1% sits in the top ten. The sequencing used CD4+ or CD8+ T cells sorted from blood, collected in a trial of the OX40 agonist ivuxolimab. The source is an adult with an advanced solid tumor such as melanoma, head and neck, liver or kidney cancer.

CDR3 DNA: TGTGCCAGCGTCACCAGCAGGGGGAACACTGAAGCTTTCTTT. This gives the protein CASVTSRGNTEAFF. The chain is built from TRBV18 and TRBJ1-1, with D tentatively TRBD1 (6 bases). V was trimmed by 8 bases and J by 1 base, leaving 14 bases between them. The CDR3 totals 14 residues. Germline V gene lookup returns CDR1 KGHSH and CDR2 LQKENI.